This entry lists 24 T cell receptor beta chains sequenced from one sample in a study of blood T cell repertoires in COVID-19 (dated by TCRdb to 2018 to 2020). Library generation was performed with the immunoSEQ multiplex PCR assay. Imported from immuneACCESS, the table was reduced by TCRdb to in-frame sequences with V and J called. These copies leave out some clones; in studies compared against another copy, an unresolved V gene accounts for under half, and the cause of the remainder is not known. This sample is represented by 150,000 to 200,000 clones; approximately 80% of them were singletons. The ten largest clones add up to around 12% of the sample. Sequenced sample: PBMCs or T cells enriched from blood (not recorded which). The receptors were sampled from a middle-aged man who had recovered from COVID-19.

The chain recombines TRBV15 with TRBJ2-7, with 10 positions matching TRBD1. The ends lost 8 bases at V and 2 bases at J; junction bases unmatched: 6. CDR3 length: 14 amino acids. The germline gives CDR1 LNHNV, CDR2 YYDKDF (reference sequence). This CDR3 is CATGRDRGAYEQYF. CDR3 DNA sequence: TGTGCCACCGGACGGGACAGGGGTGCCTACGAGCAGTACTTC.

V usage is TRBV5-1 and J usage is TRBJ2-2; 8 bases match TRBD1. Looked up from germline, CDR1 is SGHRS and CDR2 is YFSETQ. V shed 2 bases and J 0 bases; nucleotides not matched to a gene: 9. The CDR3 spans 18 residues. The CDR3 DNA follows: TGCGCCAGCAGCTTCGGACAGGGCGGCTTCGCGAACACCGGGGAGCTGTTTTTT. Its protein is CASSFGQGGFANTGELFF.

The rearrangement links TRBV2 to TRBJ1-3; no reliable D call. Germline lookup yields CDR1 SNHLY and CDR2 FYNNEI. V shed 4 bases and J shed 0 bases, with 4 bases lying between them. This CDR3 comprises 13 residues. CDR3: CASSVYSGNTIYF. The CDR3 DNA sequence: TGTGCCAGCAGTGTATACTCTGGAAACACCATATATTTT.

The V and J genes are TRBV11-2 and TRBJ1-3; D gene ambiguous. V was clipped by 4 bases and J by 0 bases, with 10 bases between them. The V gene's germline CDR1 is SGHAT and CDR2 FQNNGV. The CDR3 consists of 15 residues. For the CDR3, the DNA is TGTGCCAGCAGCTCCAAGACACGCTCTGGAAACACCATATATTTT. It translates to CASSSKTRSGNTIYF.

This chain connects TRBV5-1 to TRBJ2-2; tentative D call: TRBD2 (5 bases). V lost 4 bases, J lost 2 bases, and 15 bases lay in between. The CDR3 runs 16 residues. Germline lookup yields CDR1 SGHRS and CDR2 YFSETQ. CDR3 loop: CASSLRVAENTGELFF. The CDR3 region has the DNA TGCGCCAGCAGCCTGCGGGTGGCCGAAAACACCGGGGAGCTGTTTTTT.

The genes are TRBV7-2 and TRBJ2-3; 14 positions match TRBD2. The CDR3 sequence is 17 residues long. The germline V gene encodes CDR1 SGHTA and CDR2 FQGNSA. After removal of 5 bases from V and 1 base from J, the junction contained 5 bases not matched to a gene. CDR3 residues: CASSPPGLAGGTDTQYF. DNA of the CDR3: TGTGCCAGCAGCCCACCGGGACTAGCGGGGGGCACAGATACGCAGTATTTT.

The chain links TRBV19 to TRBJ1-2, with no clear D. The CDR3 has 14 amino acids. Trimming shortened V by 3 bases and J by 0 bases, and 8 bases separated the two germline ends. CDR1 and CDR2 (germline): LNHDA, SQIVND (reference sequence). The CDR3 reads CASSMIPANYGYTF. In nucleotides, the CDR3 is TGTGCCAGTAGTATGATACCAGCTAACTATGGCTACACCTTC.

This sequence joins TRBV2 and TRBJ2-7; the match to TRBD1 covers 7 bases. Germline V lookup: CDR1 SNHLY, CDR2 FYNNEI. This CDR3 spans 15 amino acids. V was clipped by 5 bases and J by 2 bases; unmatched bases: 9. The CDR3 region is CASSRPDRFTYEQYF. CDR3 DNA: TGTGCCAGCAGTCGCCCGGACAGGTTCACCTACGAGCAGTACTTC.

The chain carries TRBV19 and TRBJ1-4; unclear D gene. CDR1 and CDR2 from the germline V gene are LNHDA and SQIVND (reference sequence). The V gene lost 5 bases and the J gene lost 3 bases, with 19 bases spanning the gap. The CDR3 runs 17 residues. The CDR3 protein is CASSPAVSPSSNEKLFF. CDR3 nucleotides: TGTGCCAGTAGTCCGGCGGTCTCGCCCTCTTCTAATGAAAAACTGTTTTTT. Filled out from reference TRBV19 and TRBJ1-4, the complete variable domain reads DGGITQSPKYLFRKEGQNVTLSCEQNLNHDAMYWYRQDPGQGLRLIYYSQIVNDFQKGDIAEGYSVSREKKESFPLTVTSAQKNPTAFYLCASSPAVSPSSNEKLFFGSGTQLSVL.

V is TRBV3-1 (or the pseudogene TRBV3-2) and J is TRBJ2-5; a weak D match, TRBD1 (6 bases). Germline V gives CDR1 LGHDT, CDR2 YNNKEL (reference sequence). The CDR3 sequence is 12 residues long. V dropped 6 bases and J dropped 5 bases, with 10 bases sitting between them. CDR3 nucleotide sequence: TGTGCCAGCAGGGGGGCCTCGGAGACCCAGTACTTC. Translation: CASRGASETQYF.

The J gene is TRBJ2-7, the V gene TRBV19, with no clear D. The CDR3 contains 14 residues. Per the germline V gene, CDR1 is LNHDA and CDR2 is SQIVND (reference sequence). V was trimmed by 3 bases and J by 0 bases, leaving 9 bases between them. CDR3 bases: TGTGCCAGTAGTATCACAGTTTTCTCCTACGAGCAGTACTTC. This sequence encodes CASSITVFSYEQYF.

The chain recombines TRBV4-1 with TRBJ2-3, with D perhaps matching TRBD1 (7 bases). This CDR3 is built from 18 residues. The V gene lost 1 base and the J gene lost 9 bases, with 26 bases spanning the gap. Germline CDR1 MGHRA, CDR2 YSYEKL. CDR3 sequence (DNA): TGCGCCAGCAGCCAAGTACCAGGGGGGCGCCTCAGGGCCGAGACGCAGTATTTT. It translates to CASSQVPGGRLRAETQYF.

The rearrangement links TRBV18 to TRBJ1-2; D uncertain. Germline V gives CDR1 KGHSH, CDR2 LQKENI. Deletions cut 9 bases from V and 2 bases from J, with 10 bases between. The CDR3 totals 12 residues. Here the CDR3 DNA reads TGTGCCAGTACCGACACAAACTATGGCTACACCTTC. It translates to CASTDTNYGYTF.

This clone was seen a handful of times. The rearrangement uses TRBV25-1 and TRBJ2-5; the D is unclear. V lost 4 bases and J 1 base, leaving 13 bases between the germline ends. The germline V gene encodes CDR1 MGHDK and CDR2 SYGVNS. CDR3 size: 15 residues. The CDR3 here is CASSGASRLQETQYF. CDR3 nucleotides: TGTGCCAGCAGTGGAGCGAGCCGACTCCAAGAGACCCAGTACTTC.

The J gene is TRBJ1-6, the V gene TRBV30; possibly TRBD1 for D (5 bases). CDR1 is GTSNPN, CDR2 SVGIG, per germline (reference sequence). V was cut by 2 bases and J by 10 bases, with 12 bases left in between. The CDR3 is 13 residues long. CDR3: CAWSTRQRSPLHF. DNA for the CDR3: TGTGCCTGGAGTACACGACAGCGATCACCCCTCCACTTT.

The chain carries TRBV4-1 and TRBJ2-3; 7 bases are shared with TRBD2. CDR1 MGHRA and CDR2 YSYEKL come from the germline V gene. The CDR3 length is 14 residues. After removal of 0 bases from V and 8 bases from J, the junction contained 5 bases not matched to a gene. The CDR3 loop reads CASSQEAGRGTQYF. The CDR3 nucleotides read TGCGCCAGCAGCCAAGAAGCGGGGCGGGGTACGCAGTATTTT.

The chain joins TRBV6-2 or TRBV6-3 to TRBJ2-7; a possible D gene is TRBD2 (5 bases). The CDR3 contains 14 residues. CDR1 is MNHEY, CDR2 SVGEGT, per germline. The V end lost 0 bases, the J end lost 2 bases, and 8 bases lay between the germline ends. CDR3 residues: CASSYSSGPYEQYF. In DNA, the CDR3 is TGTGCCAGCAGTTACTCGAGCGGCCCCTACGAGCAGTACTTC.

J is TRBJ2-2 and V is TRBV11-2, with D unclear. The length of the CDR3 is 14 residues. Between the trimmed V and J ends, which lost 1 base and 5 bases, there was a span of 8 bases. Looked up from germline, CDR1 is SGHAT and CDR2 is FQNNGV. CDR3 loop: CASSLAPQTGELFF. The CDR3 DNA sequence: TGTGCCAGCAGCTTAGCCCCCCAGACCGGGGAGCTGTTTTTT.

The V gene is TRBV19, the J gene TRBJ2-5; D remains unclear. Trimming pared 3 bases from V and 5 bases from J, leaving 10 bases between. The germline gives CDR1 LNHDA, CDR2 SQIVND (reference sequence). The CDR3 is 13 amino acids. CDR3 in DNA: TGTGCCAGTAGTATCCGGTGGGCGGAGACCCAGTACTTC. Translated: CASSIRWAETQYF.

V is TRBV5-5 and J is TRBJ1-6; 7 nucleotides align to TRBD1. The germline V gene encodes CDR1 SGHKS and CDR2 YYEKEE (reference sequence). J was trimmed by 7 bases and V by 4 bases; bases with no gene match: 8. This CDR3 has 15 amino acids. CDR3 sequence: CASSERTGDNSPLHF. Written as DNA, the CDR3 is TGTGCCAGCAGCGAAAGGACAGGCGACAATTCACCCCTCCACTTT.

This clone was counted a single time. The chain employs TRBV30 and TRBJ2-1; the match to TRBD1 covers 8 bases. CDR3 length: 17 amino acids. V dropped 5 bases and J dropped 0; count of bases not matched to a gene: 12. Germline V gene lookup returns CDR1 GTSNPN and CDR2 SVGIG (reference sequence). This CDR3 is CAWDSGTGGSSYNEQFF. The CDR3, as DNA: TGTGCCTGGGACTCCGGGACAGGAGGAAGCTCCTACAATGAGCAGTTCTTC. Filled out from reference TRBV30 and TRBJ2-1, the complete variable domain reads SQTIHQWPATLVQPVGSPLSLECTVEGTSNPNLYWYRQAAGRGLQLLFYSVGIGQISSEVPQNLSASRPQDRQFILSSKKLLLSDSGFYLCAWDSGTGGSSYNEQFFGPGTRLTVL.

The CDR3 here is CATSDPAGSGNTIYF. Written as DNA, the CDR3 is TGTGCCACCAGTGATCCCGCCGGCTCTGGAAACACCATATATTTT. The J gene is TRBJ1-3, the V gene TRBV24-1; D gene uncertain. The V end lost 3 bases, the J end lost 0 bases, and 8 bases lay between the germline ends. This CDR3 region has 15 residues. Germline-derived CDR1 and CDR2 are KGHDR and SFDVKD.

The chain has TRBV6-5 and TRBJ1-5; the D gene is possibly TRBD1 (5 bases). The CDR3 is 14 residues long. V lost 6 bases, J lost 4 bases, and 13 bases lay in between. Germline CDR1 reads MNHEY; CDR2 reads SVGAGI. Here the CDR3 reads CASRPLGPNQPQHF. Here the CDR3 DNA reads TGTGCCAGCAGGCCATTGGGGCCTAATCAGCCCCAGCATTTT.

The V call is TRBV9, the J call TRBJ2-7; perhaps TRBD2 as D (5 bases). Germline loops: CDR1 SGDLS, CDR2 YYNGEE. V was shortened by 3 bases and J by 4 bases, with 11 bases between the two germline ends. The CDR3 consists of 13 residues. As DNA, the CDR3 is TGTGCCAGCAGCGCGGGTGCGGGTTACGAGCAGTACTTC. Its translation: CASSAGAGYEQYF.